The 29 T cell receptor beta chains listed next were all sequenced from one sample in a study of Graves' ophthalmopathy and Graves' hyperthyroidism. Amplifying from RNA transcripts, the study obtained TCR beta CDR3 regions. An opening RT-PCR round employed HTBI primers and preceded a second-round multiplex PCR. TCRdb fed the multiplex PCR reads into MiXCR, producing one record per CDR3 protein. The top ten hold approximately 10% of the sample, which has around 1.1 million distinct CDR3 sequences, 35% to 45% seen once. The sequenced material came from peripheral blood or thyroid tissue (not recorded which). The source is an adult man with Graves' hyperthyroidism.

The chain is built from TRBV6-2 or TRBV6-3 and TRBJ2-7, with TRBD2 as a possible D gene (6 bases). V was trimmed by 8 bases and J by 6 bases, leaving 20 bases between them. The CDR3 runs to 14 residues. Per germline, CDR1 MNHEY and CDR2 SVGEGT. CDR3 DNA sequence: TGTGCCAGCGCGCAAAGCGAGTGGGGAGGCGAGCAGTACTTC. Protein: CASAQSEWGGEQYF.

This clonotype occurred many times. The chain joins TRBV25-1 to TRBJ2-7; D remains unclear. The CDR3 length is 15 residues. The ends were cut back, 5 bases at V and 3 bases at J, with 17 bases in the middle. Germline CDR1 reads MGHDK; CDR2 reads SYGVNS. The CDR3 DNA reads TGTGCCAGCAGTCCCGCGGCCTCCGACGGCTACGAGCAGTACTTC. Protein product: CASSPAASDGYEQYF.

This clonotype has ten or more counts. The rearrangement joins TRBV11-1 to TRBJ2-5, with D perhaps TRBD1 or TRBD2 (5 bases each). The CDR3 is 16 residues long. CDR1 and CDR2 (germline): SGHAT, FQDESV (reference sequence). V shed 4 bases and J shed 5 bases, with 20 bases lying between them. The CDR3 DNA reads TGTGCCAGCAGCTCAGGGAGCAGGATGGGGGAGGAGACCCAGTACTTC. Encoded protein: CASSSGSRMGEETQYF. The full variable domain, completed using reference TRBV11-1 and TRBJ2-5, is EAEVAQSPRYKITEKSQAVAFWCDPISGHATLYWYRQILGQGPELLVQFQDESVVDDSQLPKDRFSAERLKGVDSTLKIQPAELGDSAMYLCASSSGSRMGEETQYFGPGTRLLVL.

This rearrangement joins TRBV7-2 to TRBJ1-5; 9 bases line up with TRBD1. Germline CDR1 and CDR2: SGHTA and FQGNSA. The J segment lost 2 bases and the V segment lost 4 bases, leaving 9 bases of the junction unmatched. The CDR3 is 17 amino acids. CDR3 residues: CASSYRGQGYGNQPQHF. Written as DNA, the CDR3 is TGTGCCAGCAGCTACAGGGGGCAGGGGTACGGCAATCAGCCCCAGCATTTT.

V is TRBV15 and J is TRBJ2-3, with 7 bases aligning to TRBD2. The CDR3 loop spans 17 amino acids. Trimming at V came to 0 bases and at J to 6 bases, leaving 12 bases not matched to a gene. Germline CDR1 reads LNHNV; CDR2 reads YYDKDF (reference sequence). CDR3 DNA sequence: TGTGCCACCAGCAGAGAAAAGACTAGCACGTATGTGGATACGCAGTATTTT. Its protein is CATSREKTSTYVDTQYF.

This clonotype was observed at least ten times. The chain combines TRBV7-9 with TRBJ1-6; D remains ambiguous. The CDR3 length is 13 residues. V dropped 2 bases and J dropped 8 bases, with 7 bases sitting between them. Per germline, CDR1 SEHNR and CDR2 FQNEAQ (reference sequence). CDR3 nucleotide sequence: TGTGCCAGCAGCTTAAGTAGCGATTCACCCCTCCACTTT. Translation gives CASSLSSDSPLHF.

This clonotype was counted ten times or more. The rearrangement links TRBV19 to TRBJ1-6; 7 bases match TRBD1. Germline-derived CDR1 and CDR2 are LNHDA and SQIVND (reference sequence). Unmatched junction bases numbered 14, after V lost 6 bases and J lost 0 bases. CDR3 size: 19 residues. The CDR3 reads CASRGSGTEYHSYNSPLHF. CDR3 bases: TGTGCCAGTAGGGGATCCGGGACAGAATATCACTCCTATAATTCACCCCTCCACTTT.

This clonotype has a count of ten or more. The chain couples TRBV4-1 to TRBJ2-7; no definite D call. The CDR3 spans 11 residues. Germline CDR1 and CDR2: MGHRA and YSYEKL. V was pared by 5 bases and J by 7 bases, with 9 bases between. CDR3 region: CASSSYGEQYF. The CDR3 DNA reads TGCGCCAGCAGCTCTTACGGTGAGCAGTACTTC.

CDR3: CSARDDLTSGPNEQFF. Here the CDR3 DNA reads TGCAGTGCTAGAGATGATCTGACTAGCGGACCAAATGAGCAGTTCTTC. The chain is built from TRBV20-1 and TRBJ2-5; 9 bases agree with TRBD2. The DNA end favors TRBJ2-1, so the J call may be wrong. The germline V gene has CDR1 DFQATT and CDR2 SNEGSKA (reference sequence). The CDR3 has 16 amino acids.

V and J are TRBV5-1 and TRBJ2-5; 7 bases map to TRBD1. The germline V gene encodes CDR1 SGHRS and CDR2 YFSETQ. V dropped 0 bases and J dropped 5; count of bases not matched to a gene: 7. The CDR3 covers 15 residues. CDR3 bases: TGCGCCAGCAGCTTGGGAGGGGGCCGAATTGAGACCCAGTACTTC. Its translation: CASSLGGGRIETQYF.

This clonotype was detected ten times or more. This chain uses TRBV20-1 with TRBJ2-7; TRBD2 might be the D (5 bases). The CDR3 totals 13 residues. V lost 6 bases to trimming and J lost 2 bases, with 14 bases between them. Germline V lookup: CDR1 DFQATT, CDR2 SNEGSKA (reference sequence). CDR3 sequence reads: CSAPKDGTYEQYF. DNA for the CDR3: TGCAGTGCCCCTAAGGACGGGACCTACGAGCAGTACTTC.

In its sample, this clonotype was seen many times. The chain is built from TRBV10-3 and TRBJ2-7; a weak D match, TRBD1 (5 bases). V lost 5 bases and J 4 bases, leaving 12 bases between the germline ends. CDR3 size: 13 residues. CDR1 is ENHRY, CDR2 SYGVKD, per germline. CDR3 DNA: TGTGCCATCAGTAAGGGGAACAGTTACGAGCAGTACTTC. Residues: CAISKGNSYEQYF.

This clonotype has only a few counts. The chain is built from TRBV20-1 and TRBJ1-5; D is uncertain. The germline V gene has CDR1 DFQATT and CDR2 SNEGSKA (reference sequence). The CDR3 is 13 amino acids. V lost 2 bases to trimming and J lost 5 bases, with 10 bases between them. CDR3 sequence (DNA): TGCAGTGCTAGACTCGGGGTTGATCAGCCCCAGCATTTT. Its translation: CSARLGVDQPQHF.

Points on this clonotype: At one end the junction does not follow the germline gene, possibly because of a read error. V is TRBV10-3 and J is TRBJ1-4; 8 nucleotides agree with TRBD1. This CDR3 contains 16 residues. The germline V gene has CDR1 ENHRY and CDR2 SYGVKD. CDR3 residues: CASRQGSYATSEKLFF. CDR3 in DNA: TGTGCCTCGCGACAGGGGTCCTACGCAACTAGTGAAAAACTGTTTTTT.

This clonotype appeared many times. The chain is built from TRBV2 and TRBJ1-2, with no clear D. Germline assignment: CDR1 SNHLY and CDR2 FYNNEI. This CDR3 spans 12 amino acids. The V and J ends lost 6 bases and 6 bases respectively, with 11 bases between them. CDR3 sequence (DNA): TGTGCCAGCAGGGTAGGGAGGGATGGCTACACCTTC. The encoded protein is CASRVGRDGYTF.

This clonotype came up a few times. The J gene is TRBJ2-2, the V gene TRBV9; D remains unclear. This CDR3 is built from 14 residues. Deletions cut 4 bases from V and 1 base from J, with 8 bases between. The germline CDR1 and CDR2 sequences are SGDLS and YYNGEE. As DNA, the CDR3 is TGTGCCAGCAGCCAAAGGAGGAACACCGGGGAGCTGTTTTTT. Amino acids: CASSQRRNTGELFF.

The table lists this clonotype with many counts. This chain connects TRBV19 to TRBJ2-2; TRBD1 agrees at 8 bases. Germline-derived CDR1 and CDR2 are LNHDA and SQIVND (reference sequence). V dropped 4 bases and J dropped 0; count of bases not matched to a gene: 1. CDR3 length: 15 residues. As DNA, the CDR3 is TGTGCCAGTAGTAACAGGGGGTCGAACACCGGGGAGCTGTTTTTT. This gives the protein CASSNRGSNTGELFF.

At least ten counts were recorded for this clonotype. The chain is built from TRBV7-9 and TRBJ1-2; D not certain. V was cut by 4 bases and J by 4 bases, with 13 bases left in between. The CDR3 contains 14 residues. Germline V gives CDR1 SEHNR, CDR2 FQNEAQ (reference sequence). CDR3 DNA sequence: TGTGCCAGCAGCTCGGATGTGGAACCCTATGGCTACACCTTC. As protein: CASSSDVEPYGYTF.

This chain joins TRBV4-3 and TRBJ2-5, with 10 nucleotides matching TRBD2. The CDR3 consists of 16 residues. V lost 0 bases, J lost 2 bases, and 3 bases stayed unmatched. Germline lookup yields CDR1 LGHNA and CDR2 YSLEER. CDR3 in amino acids: CASSQDSSGGQETQYF. CDR3 DNA: TGCGCCAGCAGCCAAGATTCTAGCGGGGGACAAGAGACCCAGTACTTC.

A few counts support this clonotype. The CDR3 region is CASSPLTRLARSAEYF. CDR3 coding DNA: TGTGCCAGCAGCCCCCTTACTAGACTAGCGCGCTCTGCGGAGTACTTC. The chain couples TRBV28 to TRBJ2-7, with 8 bases fitting TRBD2. The V gene's germline CDR1 is MDHEN and CDR2 SYDVKM. The CDR3 extends over 16 amino acids. J lost 11 bases, V lost 6 bases, and 21 bases had no gene match.

Ten or more counts support this clonotype. V and J are TRBV19 and TRBJ2-7; D not resolved. The CDR3 is 13 amino acids. The germline V and J ends were trimmed by 4 bases and 0 bases, with 7 bases remaining between them. The germline V gene encodes CDR1 LNHDA and CDR2 SQIVND (reference sequence). This CDR3 is CASSTTDSYEQYF. The CDR3 nucleotides read TGTGCCAGTAGTACCACGGACTCCTACGAGCAGTACTTC.

This rearrangement joins TRBV6-5 to TRBJ2-3; TRBD1 matches at 7 bases. Germline loops: CDR1 MNHEY, CDR2 SVGAGI. The length of the CDR3 is 11 residues. The V segment lost 6 bases and the J segment 6 bases; nucleotides outside the gene matches: 0. CDR3 bases: TGTGCCAGCAGCAGGGGGGATACGCAGTATTTT. Its translation: CASSRGDTQYF.

The chain links TRBV9 to TRBJ1-2; tentatively, D is TRBD1 (6 bases). The V gene's germline CDR1 is SGDLS and CDR2 YYNGEE. CDR3 length equals 15 residues. V lost 4 bases to trimming and J lost 7 bases, with 20 bases between them. This CDR3 is CASSSRQDGLFGYTF. The DNA of the CDR3 is TGTGCCAGCAGCTCTAGACAGGACGGACTATTTGGCTACACCTTC.

This clonotype was picked up many times. This rearrangement joins TRBV15 to TRBJ2-5, with 7 bases fitting TRBD1. Germline V lookup: CDR1 LNHNV, CDR2 YYDKDF (reference sequence). This CDR3 comprises 15 residues. The junction had 5 bases not matched to a gene; V was cut back by 0 bases and J by 4 bases. The CDR3 sequence: CATSRDTGERETQYF. The CDR3 coding sequence is TGTGCCACCAGCAGAGATACAGGGGAGAGAGAGACCCAGTACTTC.

This clonotype was observed many times. Here the CDR3 DNA reads TGTGCCAGCAGGTACACGGGAAGCTCCTACGAGCAGTACTTC. Translated: CASRYTGSSYEQYF. The chain links TRBV2 to TRBJ2-7; tentative D call: TRBD2 (5 bases). The V gene lost 6 bases and the J gene lost 0 bases, with 12 bases spanning the gap. The CDR3 extends over 14 amino acids. Germline V gene sequence: CDR1 SNHLY, CDR2 FYNNEI.

Note on this clonotype: A much larger clone lies one base from this, so it may be a read error. The missing conserved phenylalanine or tryptophan at the end of this CDR3 makes a read error likely. The J gene is TRBJ1-1, the V gene TRBV4-2, with no clear D. The CDR3 covers 14 residues. Trimming stripped 4 bases from V and 1 base from J, with 10 bases between. The V gene's germline CDR1 is LGHNA and CDR2 YNFKEQ. The CDR3 here is CASSPSGPNTEAFL. The CDR3 region has the DNA TGTGCCAGCAGCCCCTCAGGACCGAACACTGAAGCTTTCCTT.

The rearrangement uses TRBV10-3 and TRBJ2-3, with D possibly matching TRBD1 (5 bases). V was pared by 8 bases and J by 6 bases, with 12 bases between. Germline assignment: CDR1 ENHRY and CDR2 SYGVKD. The CDR3 contains 12 residues. CDR3 bases: TGTGCCATCGGGCCAGGGTACGATACGCAGTATTTT. Residues: CAIGPGYDTQYF.

The chain employs TRBV7-3 and TRBJ2-5; maybe TRBD1 (6 bases). Germline CDR1 SGHTA, CDR2 FQGTGA. This CDR3 spans 18 amino acids. V shed 4 bases and J shed 5 bases, with 26 bases lying between them. The CDR3 is CASSSGGRDGGQMETQYF. CDR3 sequence (DNA): TGTGCCAGCAGCTCGGGCGGAAGGGATGGGGGACAAATGGAGACCCAGTACTTC.

This clonotype was recorded at least ten times. The chain uses TRBV5-8 and TRBJ1-2; D not certain. Trimming left V 1 base short and J 3 bases short, with 10 bases between. The CDR3 contains 14 residues. Germline V CDR1 and CDR2: SGHTS, YDEGEE. The CDR3 protein is CASSLLVEDYGYTF. In nucleotides, the CDR3 is TGTGCCAGCAGCTTGCTGGTCGAGGACTATGGCTACACCTTC.